This is a list of T cell receptor beta chains from one sample in a study of T cell repertoires in cytomegalovirus infection. TCRdb recomputed calls from the reads with MiXCR, one row per CDR3 protein. Of around 180,000 distinct CDR3 sequences listed, about 21% are singletons. The specimen sequenced was PBMCs. The receptors originated from a human donor in good health (CMV status not recorded). Some clones in this sample may be carry-over from other donors' samples. Each CDR3 is given with its conserved first and last residue. The D gene is left open where the match is weak. Not all rows give a size; the values are once, few, many and, for expanded clones, a class.

cdr3_aa	cdr3_nt	j_call	clone_size	d_call	v_call	cdr3_length
CASSLASGHYGYTF	TGTGCCAGCAGCTTAGCTTCAGGGCACTATGGCTACACCTTC	TRBJ1-2	-	-	TRBV7-9	14
CASSLAGTYGYTF	TGTGCCAGCAGCTTGGCAGGGACCTATGGCTACACCTTC	TRBJ1-2	-	-	TRBV5-5	13
CASSRGGTGSYEQYF	TGTGCCAGCAGCCGAGGCGGGACAGGGAGCTACGAGCAGTACTTC	TRBJ2-7	few	TRBD1	TRBV7-9	15
CASSWTGVGYEQYF	TGTGCCAGCAGCTGGACAGGGGTGGGATACGAGCAGTACTTC	TRBJ2-7	many	TRBD1	TRBV12-3/TRBV12-4	14
CASSQTSGRTGELFF	TGTGCCAGCAGCCAAACTAGCGGGAGGACCGGGGAGCTGTTTTTT	TRBJ2-2	-	TRBD2	TRBV7-8	15
CASSLALLEKNYGYTF	TGTGCCAGCAGCTTGGCCCTGCTTGAGAAGAACTATGGCTACACCTTC	TRBJ1-2	few	-	TRBV5-6	16
CASSSINYGYTF	TGTGCCAGCAGCTCAATTAACTATGGCTACACCTTC	TRBJ1-2	few	-	TRBV12-3/TRBV12-4	12
CASSSQSTNEKLFF	TGCGCCAGCAGCTCACAGTCAACTAATGAAAAACTGTTTTTT	TRBJ1-4	-	-	TRBV5-1	14
CASSQQGRGNSPLHF	TGTGCCAGCAGCCAACAGGGTCGTGGTAATTCACCCCTCCACTTT	TRBJ1-6	many	-	TRBV7-2	15
CASSHGTMGTEAFF	TGCGCCAGCAGCCACGGGACCATGGGCACTGAAGCTTTCTTT	TRBJ1-1	few	-	TRBV5-1	14
CASNGRAEQRDEQFF	TGTGCCAGCAACGGCAGAGCGGAACAGAGAGATGAGCAGTTCTTC	TRBJ2-1	few	-	TRBV28	15
CASGLVVGLSGNTIYF	TGTGCTAGTGGTTTGGTAGTGGGTCTCTCTGGAAACACCATATATTTT	TRBJ1-3	few	-	TRBV12-5	16
CASSLEGRGRVFNEQFF	TGTGCCAGCAGCTTAGAGGGGCGCGGGAGGGTTTTCAATGAGCAGTTCTTC	TRBJ2-1	many	TRBD2	TRBV7-2	17
CASSTAGSPLAKNIQYF	TGTGCCAGTAGTACCGCGGGGAGCCCGTTAGCCAAAAACATTCAGTACTTC	TRBJ2-4	few	-	TRBV19	17
CASSVGDKGKETQYF	TGTGCCAGCAGTGTCGGGGACAAGGGGAAAGAGACCCAGTACTTC	TRBJ2-5	-	-	TRBV6-1	15
CATSRGYSGGSTDTQYF	TGTGCCACCAGCAGAGGTTACAGCGGGGGGTCCACAGATACGCAGTATTTT	TRBJ2-3	few	TRBD2	TRBV15	17
CASSPGRGQETQYF	TGTGCCAGCAGCCCCGGCAGAGGGCAAGAGACCCAGTACTTC	TRBJ2-5	medium-sized	-	TRBV7-2	14
CASSLGFTYEQYF	TGTGCCAGCAGTTTGGGCTTCACCTACGAGCAGTACTTC	TRBJ2-7	few	-	TRBV28	13
CASSLLASGYNEQFF	TGTGCCAGCAGCTTATTGGCTAGCGGATACAATGAGCAGTTCTTC	TRBJ2-1	few	TRBD2	TRBV5-6	15
CATTLTGNYEQYF	TGTGCCACCACCCTGACAGGGAACTACGAGCAGTACTTC	TRBJ2-7	-	TRBD1	TRBV28	13
CASSITGTGIADTQYF	TGTGCCAGCAGTATTACCGGGACAGGGATTGCAGATACGCAGTATTTT	TRBJ2-3	-	TRBD1	TRBV7-9	16
CSVGDRIPYEQYF	TGCAGCGTTGGGGACCGAATACCGTACGAGCAGTACTTC	TRBJ2-7	-	-	TRBV29-1	13
CASSLDRTGVYEQYF	TGTGCCAGCAGCTTAGATAGGACAGGGGTTTACGAGCAGTACTTC	TRBJ2-7	-	TRBD1	TRBV11-2	15
CSASQGHTEAFF	TGCAGCGCCTCCCAGGGGCACACTGAAGCTTTCTTT	TRBJ1-1	few	-	TRBV29-1	12
CASSLRWDAQETQYF	TGCGCCAGCAGCTTGCGGTGGGACGCTCAAGAGACCCAGTACTTC	TRBJ2-5	few	-	TRBV5-1	15
CASSFTMADTQYF	TGTGCCAGCAGCTTTACCATGGCAGATACGCAGTATTTT	TRBJ2-3	many	-	TRBV7-8	13
CASTTGINQPQHF	TGTGCCAGCACAACCGGGATCAATCAGCCCCAGCATTTT	TRBJ1-5	-	-	TRBV6-1	13
CASSLAQGSPEAFF	TGTGCCAGCAGCTTAGCGCAGGGTAGCCCTGAAGCTTTCTTT	TRBJ1-1	few	-	TRBV7-2	14
CASSAAYEQYF	TGTGCCAGCAGCGCTGCCTACGAGCAGTACTTC	TRBJ2-7	many	-	TRBV7-9	11
CASNGLEQFF	TGTGCCAGCAACGGATTAGAGCAGTTCTTC	TRBJ2-1	-	-	TRBV2	10
CASSIAGVLYNEQFF	TGTGCCAGCAGTATAGCGGGAGTATTATACAATGAGCAGTTCTTC	TRBJ2-1	many	TRBD2	TRBV6-2/TRBV6-3	15
CASSYVPYNEQFF	TGTGCCAGCAGTTACGTCCCCTACAATGAGCAGTTCTTC	TRBJ2-1	many	-	TRBV6-5	13
CASSGRRATNEKLFF	TGTGCCAGCAGTGGCCGGCGGGCAACTAATGAAAAACTGTTTTTT	TRBJ1-4	many	-	TRBV6-2/TRBV6-3	15
CASSLDSGETQYF	TGTGCCAGCAGCTTAGATAGTGGAGAGACCCAGTACTTC	TRBJ2-5	few	-	TRBV7-2	13
CASSSLANTGTGLYEQYF	TGTGCCAGCAGCTCATTGGCCAATACCGGGACAGGGTTATACGAGCAGTACTTC	TRBJ2-7	-	TRBD1	TRBV5-6	18
CASSHPTGVATEAFF	TGCGCCAGCAGCCACCCCACAGGGGTGGCAACTGAAGCTTTCTTT	TRBJ1-1	-	TRBD1	TRBV4-1	15
CSVEDGGSAEQYF	TGCAGCGTTGAAGATGGCGGGAGTGCCGAGCAGTACTTC	TRBJ2-7	few	TRBD2	TRBV29-1	13
CASREGGHNEQFF	TGTGCCTCCCGGGAGGGAGGACACAATGAGCAGTTCTTC	TRBJ2-1	few	TRBD2	TRBV6-2/TRBV6-3	13
CASSLVSGDGREQYF	TGCGCCAGCAGCTTAGTCTCAGGGGACGGTCGCGAGCAGTACTTC	TRBJ2-7	-	-	TRBV5-1	15
CSAPRRDRGYETQYF	TGCAGTGCCCCGAGGCGGGACAGGGGGTATGAGACCCAGTACTTC	TRBJ2-5	-	TRBD1	TRBV20-1	15
CASSLAFRGGGDTQYF	TGCGCCAGCAGCTTGGCCTTCAGGGGAGGTGGAGATACGCAGTATTTT	TRBJ2-3	-	-	TRBV5-1	16
CASSLALSGGSYGYTF	TGTGCCAGCAGCTTAGCGCTGTCAGGGGGCAGCTATGGCTACACCTTC	TRBJ1-2	few	TRBD1	TRBV7-2	16